The 7 T cell receptor beta chains listed next were all sequenced from one sample in a study of T cell clones after liver transplantation. TCRdb's table, derived via immunoSEQ multiplex PCR, lists solely in-frame clones and lacks some. Found here are roughly 70,000 clones, more than 90% of them singletons; the top ten hold about 2.5%. This material consisted of CD4+ T cells from blood, taken before liver transplant. The receptors come from a human donor who received a liver transplant.

V is TRBV7-3 and J is TRBJ2-2; TRBD1 matches at 7 bases. The V gene's germline CDR1 is SGHTA and CDR2 FQGTGA. This CDR3 is 15 amino acids long. Germline trimming cut 5 bases from V and 4 bases from J; bases unmatched to any gene: 7. This chain's CDR3 is CASSPSSGGTGELFF. The CDR3 nucleotides read TGTGCCAGCAGCCCGTCGTCAGGGGGCACCGGGGAGCTGTTTTTT.

J is TRBJ1-1 and V is TRBV19; D may be TRBD1 (6 bases). Germline V gives CDR1 LNHDA, CDR2 SQIVND (reference sequence). V was clipped by 9 bases and J by 0 bases, with 11 bases between them. The CDR3 runs 13 residues. The DNA of the CDR3 is TGTGCCAGCGACAAGGGGGTGAACACTGAAGCTTTCTTT. This codes for CASDKGVNTEAFF.

The chain couples TRBV2 to TRBJ1-1, with 7 bases aligning to TRBD1. Germline lookup yields CDR1 SNHLY and CDR2 FYNNEI. V dropped 7 bases and J dropped 8; count of bases not matched to a gene: 10. The CDR3 sequence is 13 residues long. The CDR3 protein is CASTPRGLSEAFF. The CDR3 coding sequence is TGTGCCAGCACTCCTAGGGGGCTAAGCGAAGCTTTCTTT.

The rearrangement links TRBV30 to TRBJ1-4; TRBD1 agrees at 7 bases. The CDR3 runs 15 residues. Trimming cost V 2 bases and J 5 bases; bases outside gene matches: 8. Per the germline V gene, CDR1 is GTSNPN and CDR2 is SVGIG (reference sequence). CDR3 in amino acids: CAWSRFGTANEKLFF. CDR3 DNA sequence: TGTGCCTGGAGTCGTTTCGGGACAGCAAATGAAAAACTGTTTTTT. Filled out from reference TRBV30 and TRBJ1-4, the complete variable domain reads SQTIHQWPATLVQPVGSPLSLECTVEGTSNPNLYWYRQAAGRGLQLLFYSVGIGQISSEVPQNLSASRPQDRQFILSSKKLLLSDSGFYLCAWSRFGTANEKLFFGSGTQLSVL.

V is TRBV5-1 and J is TRBJ2-5; the D is unclear. The CDR3 is 16 residues long. CDR1 is SGHRS, CDR2 YFSETQ, per germline. V was cut by 4 bases and J by 1 base, with 17 bases left in between. The DNA for the CDR3 is TGCGCCAGCAGCAACGAATGGTTCCAGGCCCAAGAGACCCAGTACTTC. It yields the protein CASSNEWFQAQETQYF.

This chain links TRBV5-1 with TRBJ2-7; 13 bases agree with TRBD2. The CDR3 loop spans 16 amino acids. Trimming removed 4 bases from V and 7 bases from J; junction bases left unmatched: 11. Germline assignment: CDR1 SGHRS and CDR2 YFSETQ. CDR3 loop: CASSAGTSGALGEQYF. For the CDR3, the DNA is TGCGCCAGCAGCGCCGGGACTAGCGGGGCTCTGGGAGAGCAGTACTTC.

This chain connects TRBV5-1 to TRBJ1-1, with TRBD1 as a possible D gene (5 bases). The CDR3 contains 14 residues. Germline assignment: CDR1 SGHRS and CDR2 YFSETQ. The ends were cut back, 0 bases at V and 1 base at J, with 7 bases in the middle. Here the CDR3 reads CASSLAGGNTEAFF. The DNA for the CDR3 is TGCGCCAGCAGCTTGGCCGGGGGGAACACTGAAGCTTTCTTT.